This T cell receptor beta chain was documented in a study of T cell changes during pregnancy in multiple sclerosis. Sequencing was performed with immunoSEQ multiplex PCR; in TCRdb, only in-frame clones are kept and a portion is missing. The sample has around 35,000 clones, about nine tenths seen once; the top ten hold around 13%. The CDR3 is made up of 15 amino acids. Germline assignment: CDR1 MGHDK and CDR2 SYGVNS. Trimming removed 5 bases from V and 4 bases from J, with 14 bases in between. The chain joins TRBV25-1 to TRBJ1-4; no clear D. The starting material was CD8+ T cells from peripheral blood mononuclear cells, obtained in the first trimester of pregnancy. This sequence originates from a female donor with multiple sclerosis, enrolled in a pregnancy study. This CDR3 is CASSRKATYNEKLFF. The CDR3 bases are TGTGCCAGCAGTCGGAAGGCGACATATAATGAAAAACTGTTTTTT. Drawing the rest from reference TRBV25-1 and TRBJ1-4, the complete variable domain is EADIYQTPRYLVIGTGKKITLECSQTMGHDKMYWYQQDPGMELHLIHYSYGVNSTEKGDLSSESTVSRIRTEHFPLTLESARPSHTSQYLCASSRKATYNEKLFFGSGTQLSVL.